This TCR beta chain was recorded in a study of identifying expanded T cells in peripheral blood. Study observations and caveats: Clone count variance between roughly 2-week samples rose with total template count. About 1.2 clones differed between technical replicates, versus approximately 17 and 20 over time.

During the collection period, no donor immune events like infections were recorded. About this clone: As yet, its antigen is unknown.

Germline CDR1 MNHEY, CDR2 SMNVEV (reference sequence). V was cut by 2 bases and J by 4 bases, with 11 bases left in between. There are 14 residues in the CDR3. The assay was immunoSEQ multiplex PCR, and TCRdb's table has in-frame clones only and misses some. In the table there are some 120,000 clones, about 80% of which are singletons. V and J are TRBV27 and TRBJ1-1, with D hard to call. The receptor comes from a person aged 18 to 75 in good health. Sequencing was done on a sample of blood. CDR3 in DNA: TGTGCCAGCAGTTTAAAAGGATATGGCACTGAAGCTTTCTTT. Translation gives CASSLKGYGTEAFF.